The clone carrying this T cell receptor beta chain was observed many times. Compared with germline, one end of the junction differs, possibly owing to a read error. Coverage ceases 3 residues before the CDR3 finishes, and the germline J gene fills in the end. This CDR3 is 13 amino acids long. Per the germline V gene, CDR1 is MNHNS and CDR2 is SASEGT. This specimen comes from a study of T cell clonality in common variable immunodeficiency. Sequencing used immunoSEQ multiplex PCR; TCRdb keeps in-frame clones, though not all of them. Sampling found approximately 34,000 clones, none seen once. J is TRBJ2-7 and V is TRBV6-1; D may be TRBD2 (5 bases). Sequencing was carried out using peripheral blood mononuclear cells. The sequence was obtained from a person aged 18 to 69 in good health. The DNA read from the CDR3 is TGTGCCAGCCGTGAGAGAGGGCTCAACGAG. Its translation is CASRERGLNE. The CDR3 in full is CASRERGLNEQYF.